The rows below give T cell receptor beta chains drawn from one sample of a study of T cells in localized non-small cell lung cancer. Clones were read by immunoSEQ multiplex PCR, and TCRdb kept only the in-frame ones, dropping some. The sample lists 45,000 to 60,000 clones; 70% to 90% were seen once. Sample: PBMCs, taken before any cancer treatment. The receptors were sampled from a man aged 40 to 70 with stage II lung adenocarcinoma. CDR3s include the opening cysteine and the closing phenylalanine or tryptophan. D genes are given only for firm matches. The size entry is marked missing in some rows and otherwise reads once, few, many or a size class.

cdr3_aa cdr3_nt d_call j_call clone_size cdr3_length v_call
CASGEIRGPQETQYF TGTGCCAGCGGTGAAATCAGGGGTCCCCAAGAGACCCAGTACTTC . TRBJ2-5 . 15 TRBV2
CASSPRQVFTEAFF TGTGCCAGCTCACCCCGACAGGTTTTCACTGAAGCTTTCTTT . TRBJ1-1 . 14 TRBV18
CSVAETGGNEQFF TGCAGCGTTGCCGAGACAGGGGGCAATGAGCAGTTCTTC TRBD1 TRBJ2-1 . 13 TRBV29-1
CASSAARGGTEAFF TGTGCCAGCAGCGCCGCGCGGGGTGGCACTGAAGCTTTCTTT . TRBJ1-1 . 14 TRBV7-6
CASSAEGPLFF TGTGCCAGCAGTGCTGAGGGGCCTCTGTTTTTT . TRBJ2-2 medium-sized 11 TRBV25-1
CASSLMAGARTEAFF TGTGCCAGCAGCTTAATGGCGGGGGCGAGAACTGAAGCTTTCTTT . TRBJ1-1 . 15 TRBV7-3
CASSLGGLAFF TGTGCCAGCAGCTTAGGGGGATTAGCTTTCTTT . TRBJ1-1 . 11 TRBV11-2
CASSLEETQYF TGCGCCAGCAGCTTGGAGGAGACCCAGTACTTC . TRBJ2-5 few 11 TRBV5-1
CAWSPGMGTTDTQYF TGTGCCTGGAGTCCCGGGATGGGAACAACAGATACGCAGTATTTT . TRBJ2-3 . 15 TRBV30
CASRNQGYLNTEAFF TGTGCCAGCAGAAACCAGGGTTACTTAAACACTGAAGCTTTCTTT . TRBJ1-1 . 15 TRBV28
CASSPHRGRGYTF TGTGCCAGCAGCCCCCACAGGGGGCGCGGCTACACCTTC TRBD1 TRBJ1-2 . 13 TRBV7-2
CASSLAGTEYNEQFF TGCGCCAGCAGCTTGGCGGGGACAGAATACAATGAGCAGTTCTTC TRBD1 TRBJ2-1 once 15 TRBV5-1
CASSFQGELFF TGTGCCAGCAGCTTTCAAGGGGAGCTGTTTTTT . TRBJ2-2 . 11 TRBV11-1
CSVERGSGTDTQYF TGCAGCGTTGAGAGAGGATCTGGTACAGATACGCAGTATTTT . TRBJ2-3 . 14 TRBV29-1
CASSEARALQETQYF TGTGCCAGCAGTGAAGCGAGGGCCCTACAAGAGACCCAGTACTTC . TRBJ2-5 . 15 TRBV6-1
CASRVEDTQYF TGTGCCAGCAGGGTAGAAGATACGCAGTATTTT . TRBJ2-3 . 11 TRBV6-6
CASSEAAGWETQYF TGTGCCAGCAGTGAAGCGGCAGGGTGGGAGACCCAGTACTTC . TRBJ2-5 . 14 TRBV6-1
CASSVRSGELFF TGCGCCAGCAGTGTCCGGAGCGGGGAGCTGTTTTTT . TRBJ2-2 . 12 TRBV10-2
CASSQSPRSPLHF TGTGCCAGCAGCCAAAGTCCAAGGTCACCCCTCCACTTT . TRBJ1-6 . 13 TRBV14
CASSIGPHSTTNEKLFF TGTGCCAGTAGTATAGGCCCCCACAGTACAACTAATGAAAAACTGTTTTTT . TRBJ1-4 once 17 TRBV19
CASSQFGGLSAFF TGTGCCAGCAGCCAATTCGGGGGCTTATCGGCTTTCTTT . TRBJ1-1 . 13 TRBV14
CASSLAVLGTEAFF TGTGCCAGCAGCCTGGCGGTATTGGGCACTGAAGCTTTCTTT . TRBJ1-1 . 14 TRBV6-6
CAWSVTVMNTEAFF TGTGCCTGGAGTGTAACCGTCATGAACACTGAAGCTTTCTTT . TRBJ1-1 . 14 TRBV30
CASSQGGSEAFF TGTGCCAGCAGCCAAGGGGGTTCTGAAGCTTTCTTT . TRBJ1-1 . 12 TRBV13
CASSPGSYGELFF TGTGCCAGCTCTCCGGGCAGTTACGGGGAGCTGTTTTTT . TRBJ2-2 . 13 TRBV18
CASSLALAGPNEQFF TGCGCCAGCAGCTTGGCACTAGCGGGACCCAATGAGCAGTTCTTC TRBD2 TRBJ2-1 . 15 TRBV5-1
CASSESGTPQFF TGCGCCAGCAGTGAGTCCGGGACTCCGCAGTTCTTC . TRBJ2-1 . 12 TRBV10-1
CSAGDVEAFF TGCAGCGCTGGAGACGTGGAAGCTTTCTTT . TRBJ1-1 . 10 TRBV29-1
CASSLAGRNSPLHF TGCGCCAGCAGCTTGGCCGGGAGGAATTCACCCCTCCACTTT . TRBJ1-6 . 14 TRBV5-1
CASSGERGGGPSSYNEQFF TGTGCCAGCAGCGGGGAAAGGGGCGGGGGGCCTAGCTCCTACAATGAGCAGTTCTTC TRBD2 TRBJ2-1 . 19 TRBV2
CASSLAGVGNEQFF TGTGCCAGCAGCTTAGCAGGGGTCGGCAATGAGCAGTTCTTC . TRBJ2-1 . 14 TRBV7-8
CAWTPREQTAKNIQYF TGTGCCTGGACCCCCAGAGAACAGACGGCCAAAAACATTCAGTACTTC . TRBJ2-4 . 16 TRBV30
CASISGSGETQYF TGTGCCAGCATCTCGGGTAGCGGAGAGACCCAGTACTTC . TRBJ2-5 once 13 TRBV6-6
CASSPEAGGNTEAFF TGTGCCAGCTCACCAGAGGCAGGAGGGAACACTGAAGCTTTCTTT . TRBJ1-1 . 15 TRBV18
CASSYSGGQNGYTF TGTGCCAGCAGTTACTCGGGGGGGCAGAATGGCTACACCTTC . TRBJ1-2 . 14 TRBV6-5
CASSQDRSSYNEQFF TGCGCCAGCAGCCAAGATAGAAGCTCCTACAATGAGCAGTTCTTC . TRBJ2-1 . 15 TRBV4-1
CASSPFTVLDTQYF TGCGCCAGCAGCCCCTTCACAGTTTTGGATACGCAGTATTTT . TRBJ2-3 . 14 TRBV4-1
CASSLPPSTDTQYF TGTGCCAGCAGCTTACCTCCTAGCACAGATACGCAGTATTTT . TRBJ2-3 . 14 TRBV11-2
CASVHRTGSPNEQFF TGTGCTAGTGTTCACCGGACCGGAAGTCCCAATGAGCAGTTCTTC . TRBJ2-1 once 15 TRBV12-5
CASSPKETQYF TGTGCCAGCTCACCAAAAGAGACCCAGTACTTC . TRBJ2-5 . 11 TRBV18
CASREERSGANVLTF TGTGCCAGCAGAGAGGAGCGCTCTGGGGCCAACGTCCTGACTTTC . TRBJ2-6 . 15 TRBV2
CSVQNEETQYF TGCAGCGTTCAGAATGAAGAGACCCAGTACTTC . TRBJ2-5 . 11 TRBV29-1
CASSEWPQGGYTF TGTGCCAGCAGTGAATGGCCTCAGGGAGGCTACACCTTC . TRBJ1-2 . 13 TRBV6-1
CAWSTGQGKSPQHF TGTGCCTGGAGTACTGGACAGGGGAAATCGCCCCAGCATTTT TRBD1 TRBJ1-5 . 14 TRBV30
CASSESTGRGLLGNTIYF TGTGCCAGCAGTGAAAGCACAGGCAGGGGCCTGTTGGGAAACACCATATATTTT . TRBJ1-3 . 18 TRBV6-1
CASSLSGAWTDTQYF TGTGCCAGCAGCTTGAGCGGGGCCTGGACAGATACGCAGTATTTT TRBD2 TRBJ2-3 few 15 TRBV5-6
CASSGGYRETQYF TGTGCCAGCAGTGGGGGGTACCGAGAGACCCAGTACTTC . TRBJ2-5 . 13 TRBV2
CASKLASAANTGELFF TGTGCCAGCAAATTGGCGAGCGCCGCGAACACCGGGGAGCTGTTTTTT . TRBJ2-2 . 16 TRBV2
CASSLSAGDNEQFF TGCGCCAGCAGCTTAAGCGCCGGGGACAATGAGCAGTTCTTC . TRBJ2-1 . 14 TRBV5-1
CASSFTGLFQRDTQYF TGTGCCAGCAGCTTCACAGGACTCTTTCAGCGGGATACGCAGTATTTT . TRBJ2-3 once 16 TRBV5-6
CASSFQRGAQVF TGTGCCAGCAGCTTCCAGCGGGGGGCCCAGGTCTTC TRBD2 TRBJ2-1 . 12 TRBV5-4
CAMFQEIELGNTIYF TGTGCCATGTTCCAAGAAATCGAACTCGGAAACACCATATATTTT . TRBJ1-3 few 15 TRBV10-3